A single sample gave rise to the 29 T cell receptor beta chains below, sequenced in a study of blood T cell repertoires in COVID-19. TCRdb's copy holds only in-frame clones and misses some; the assay was immunoSEQ multiplex PCR. The sample lists hundreds of thousands of clones, 75% to 90% occurring once. Sample: PBMCs or T cells enriched from blood (not recorded which). The receptors were sampled from a woman in her twenties or thirties with acute COVID-19.

The gene calls are TRBV28 and TRBJ2-7; possibly TRBD2 for D (5 bases). This CDR3 comprises 14 residues. V was pared by 2 bases and J by 2 bases, with 10 bases between. Germline CDR1 is MDHEN and CDR2 is SYDVKM. CDR3 region: CASSLVGSTYEQYF. The DNA for the CDR3 is TGTGCCAGCAGTTTAGTAGGGAGTACCTACGAGCAGTACTTC.

The chain employs TRBV27 and TRBJ2-3, with 8 bases that match TRBD2. The CDR3 is 15 amino acids. Germline V CDR1 and CDR2: MNHEY, SMNVEV (reference sequence). Trimming cost V 0 bases and J 5 bases; bases outside gene matches: 4. Here the CDR3 DNA reads TGTGCCAGCAGTTTATCAGGGCTAGCGGGAGATACGCAGTATTTT. This encodes CASSLSGLAGDTQYF.

V and J are TRBV28 and TRBJ2-1; 11 bases map to TRBD2. V lost 5 bases to trimming and J lost 10 bases; unmatched junction nucleotides: 7. Germline loops: CDR1 MDHEN, CDR2 SYDVKM. The CDR3 runs to 14 residues. CDR3 in amino acids: CASSTSGRGYEQFF. The CDR3 coding sequence is TGTGCCAGCAGTACTAGCGGGAGAGGGTACGAGCAGTTCTTC.

DNA of the CDR3: TGTGCCAGCAGTTCCTCGGGACAGGGGGCGTCTGGCTACACCTTC. As protein: CASSSSGQGASGYTF. The J gene is TRBJ1-2, the V gene TRBV27, with 12 bases identical to TRBD1. Trimming removed 4 bases from V and 7 bases from J; junction bases left unmatched: 7. This CDR3 contains 15 residues. CDR1 and CDR2 from the germline V gene are MNHEY and SMNVEV (reference sequence).

The rearrangement links TRBV5-4 to TRBJ1-1; 7 bases match TRBD1. The CDR3 has 16 residues. From germline, CDR1 is SGHNT and CDR2 YYREEE (reference sequence). Trimming took 0 bases from V and 3 from J; bases not matched to a gene: 8. The DNA of the CDR3 is TGTGCCAGCAGCTTGGGACAGAAGGGGGCGGACACTGAAGCTTTCTTT. Amino acids: CASSLGQKGADTEAFF.

This chain uses TRBV5-1 with TRBJ2-7; a weak D match, TRBD2 (6 bases). The germline CDR1 and CDR2 sequences are SGHRS and YFSETQ. The CDR3 loop spans 18 amino acids. Deletions cut 3 bases from V and 5 bases from J, with 27 bases between. CDR3 region: CASSSLLLVRASGDEQYF. The CDR3 coding sequence is TGCGCCAGCAGCTCCCTTCTACTAGTCAGGGCGTCGGGAGACGAGCAGTACTTC.

This rearrangement joins TRBV28 to TRBJ2-7; D is possibly TRBD2 (5 bases). The CDR3 length is 13 residues. The V end lost 10 bases, the J end lost 0 bases, and 13 bases lay between the germline ends. The germline gives CDR1 MDHEN, CDR2 SYDVKM. CDR3 protein: CAIGRLYSYEQYF. CDR3 nucleotides: TGTGCCATAGGGAGACTCTACTCCTACGAGCAGTACTTC.

The CDR3 loop is CASSETGGYQPQHF. CDR3 sequence (DNA): TGTGCCAGCTCAGAAACAGGGGGCTATCAGCCCCAGCATTTT. The chain is built from TRBV18 and TRBJ1-5; 9 bases align to TRBD1. Germline V CDR1 and CDR2: KGHSH, LQKENI. The CDR3 spans 14 residues. V shed 5 bases, J shed 5 bases, and the junction held 4 bases outside the gene matches.

The chain joins TRBV29-1 to TRBJ1-2, with 7 nucleotides matching TRBD1. CDR3 length: 13 residues. The germline CDR1 and CDR2 sequences are SQVTM and ANQGSEA. Germline trimming cut 0 bases from V and 7 bases from J; bases unmatched to any gene: 5. The CDR3 DNA sequence: TGCAGCGTTGAAGAGTTGACAGGGACTGGCTACACCTTC. This gives the protein CSVEELTGTGYTF.

This chain links TRBV18 with TRBJ2-5, with 9 bases fitting TRBD1. This CDR3 region has 15 residues. With V trimmed by 3 bases and J by 3 bases, 5 bases remained unmatched. CDR1 and CDR2 (germline): KGHSH, LQKENI. CDR3 nucleotides: TGTGCCAGCTCACCGGGGGGACAGGGAGAAGAGACCCAGTACTTC. Protein product: CASSPGGQGEETQYF.

The chain joins TRBV5-1 to TRBJ2-3, with D unresolved. Trimming removed 2 bases from V and 1 base from J, with 8 bases in between. Germline V gives CDR1 SGHRS, CDR2 YFSETQ. This CDR3 is 14 amino acids long. The CDR3, as DNA: TGCGCCAGCAGCTTAGAGCCCCGCACAGATACGCAGTATTTT. It codes for CASSLEPRTDTQYF.

The chain has TRBV3-1 (or the pseudogene TRBV3-2) and TRBJ2-1; D might be TRBD1 (6 bases). In germline, CDR1 is LGHDT, CDR2 YNNKEL (reference sequence). The CDR3 sequence is 16 residues long. Trimming cost V 4 bases and J 2 bases, with 15 bases left between them. DNA for the CDR3: TGTGCCAGCAGCCGCTTCCGGGACACCACCTACAATGAGCAGTTCTTC. Translated: CASSRFRDTTYNEQFF.

V is TRBV6-1 and J is TRBJ1-6; a weak D match, TRBD1 (5 bases). V shed 2 bases and J shed 10 bases, with 15 bases lying between them. CDR3 length equals 15 residues. Germline CDR1 reads MNHNS; CDR2 reads SASEGT. As DNA, the CDR3 is TGTGCCAGCAGTGAAAATCGGGCAGGGAAATCACCCCTCCACTTT. This sequence encodes CASSENRAGKSPLHF.

The rearrangement links TRBV11-2 to TRBJ1-1; 8 nucleotides line up with TRBD1. CDR3 length: 15 amino acids. CDR1 SGHAT and CDR2 FQNNGV come from the germline V gene. V lost 3 bases, J lost 5 bases, and 8 bases stayed unmatched. CDR3 protein: CASSFLGQGQTEAFF. Here the CDR3 DNA reads TGTGCCAGCAGCTTCCTAGGACAGGGACAAACTGAAGCTTTCTTT.

The J gene is TRBJ2-5, the V gene TRBV2, with D possibly TRBD1 on 5 matching bases. This CDR3 region has 13 residues. V was pared by 6 bases and J by 5 bases, with 13 bases between. Germline V gene lookup returns CDR1 SNHLY and CDR2 FYNNEI. Here the CDR3 DNA reads TGTGCCAGCAGCGCAGGGTGGTCGGAGACCCAGTACTTC. The encoded protein is CASSAGWSETQYF.

V usage is TRBV7-9 and J usage is TRBJ2-7; a possible D gene is TRBD2 (5 bases). Germline values: CDR1 SEHNR, CDR2 FQNEAQ (reference sequence). The CDR3 runs 12 residues. V was cut by 4 bases and J by 3 bases, with 7 bases left in between. Here the CDR3 reads CASSWGVYEQYF. Written as DNA, the CDR3 is TGTGCCAGCAGCTGGGGAGTCTACGAGCAGTACTTC.

The chain couples TRBV11-2 to TRBJ2-1; a possible D gene is TRBD2 (5 bases). The CDR3 runs to 15 residues. Germline CDR1 and CDR2: SGHAT and FQNNGV. The ends were cut back, 5 bases at V and 2 bases at J, with 13 bases in the middle. CDR3 region: CASSPPLAAYNEQFF. CDR3 DNA: TGTGCCAGCAGCCCCCCTCTAGCAGCCTACAATGAGCAGTTCTTC.

This clone was detected once. The chain has TRBV6-2 or TRBV6-3 and TRBJ2-5, with D uncertain. Trimming cost V 0 bases and J 1 base, with 18 bases left between them. The CDR3 loop spans 18 amino acids. The germline CDR1 and CDR2 sequences are MNHEY and SVGEGT. The CDR3 DNA is TGTGCCAGCAGTTACTCCCAATCACTTAGCAGAAGCCAAGAGACCCAGTACTTC. This translates into CASSYSQSLSRSQETQYF.

This chain links TRBV27 with TRBJ2-7, with D possibly TRBD2 on 5 matching bases. Trimming pared 3 bases from V and 0 bases from J, leaving 9 bases between. CDR3 length: 14 amino acids. The V gene's germline CDR1 is MNHEY and CDR2 SMNVEV (reference sequence). The CDR3, as DNA: TGTGCCAGCAGTTTTACGGGAAGCTCCTACGAGCAGTACTTC. This codes for CASSFTGSSYEQYF.

The J gene is TRBJ1-1, the V gene TRBV12-3 or TRBV12-4; weak D call: TRBD1 (6 bases). The V end was cut by 7 bases, the J end by 1 base, with 10 bases between. This CDR3 comprises 13 residues. The CDR3 nucleotides are TGTGCCAGCATGTTCAGGGGGAACACTGAAGCTTTCTTT. It codes for CASMFRGNTEAFF.

This sequence joins TRBV4-1 and TRBJ2-7; 11 bases fit TRBD2. Germline CDR1 is MGHRA and CDR2 is YSYEKL. This CDR3 is 18 amino acids long. V was pared by 4 bases and J by 3 bases, with 14 bases of the junction left unmatched. The CDR3 loop is CASSPYLAGGAFFYEQYF. In nucleotides, the CDR3 is TGCGCCAGCAGCCCCTATCTAGCGGGAGGCGCTTTTTTCTACGAGCAGTACTTC.

J is TRBJ1-2 and V is TRBV12-3 or TRBV12-4, with 8 nucleotides matching TRBD1. J gave up 4 bases and V 3 bases, and 1 base lay outside the gene matches. The CDR3 is 13 amino acids. The CDR3 nucleotides are TGTGCCAGCAGTTTGGACAGGGTCTATGGCTACACCTTC. Translating gives CASSLDRVYGYTF.

The V and J genes are TRBV28 and TRBJ2-1; D unresolved. The CDR3 consists of 14 residues. V was cut by 5 bases and J by 3 bases, with 11 bases left in between. Germline V gene lookup returns CDR1 MDHEN and CDR2 SYDVKM. This CDR3 is CASSPVLLYNEQFF. The CDR3 nucleotides are TGTGCCAGCAGTCCCGTATTACTCTACAATGAGCAGTTCTTC.

The rearrangement joins TRBV19 to TRBJ2-2; TRBD1 agrees at 9 bases. Trimming at V came to 1 base and at J to 1 base, leaving 16 bases not matched to a gene. The CDR3 is 21 amino acids. The germline gives CDR1 LNHDA, CDR2 SQIVND (reference sequence). For the CDR3, the DNA is TGTGCCAGTAGTATAGGTAGTTCAGGACAGGGGCACCTATTGAACACCGGGGAGCTGTTTTTT. The encoded protein is CASSIGSSGQGHLLNTGELFF.

CDR3 loop: CASSLRPPGQGWNNEQFF. In nucleotides, the CDR3 is TGTGCCAGCAGCCTTAGACCCCCGGGACAGGGATGGAACAATGAGCAGTTCTTC. V is TRBV11-2 and J is TRBJ2-1, with TRBD1 matching 9 bases. The V and J ends lost 5 bases and 5 bases, in that order; junction bases with no gene match: 16. The CDR3 contains 18 residues. The V gene's germline CDR1 is SGHAT and CDR2 FQNNGV. The full variable domain, completed using reference TRBV11-2 and TRBJ2-1, is EAGVAQSPRYKIIEKRQSVAFWCNPISGHATLYWYQQILGQGPKLLIQFQNNGVVDDSQLPKDRFSAERLKGVDSTLKIQPAKLEDSAVYLCASSLRPPGQGWNNEQFFGPGTRLTVL.

This clone was counted only a few times. The chain recombines TRBV7-2 with TRBJ1-2; TRBD1 matches at 7 bases. V shed 0 bases and J 8 bases; nucleotides not matched to a gene: 9. The CDR3 runs to 15 residues. Germline CDR1 and CDR2: SGHTA and FQGNSA. CDR3 residues: CASSLANGRGAGYTF. The CDR3 coding sequence is TGTGCCAGCAGCTTAGCGAATGGCAGGGGGGCCGGCTACACCTTC.

This chain links TRBV14 with TRBJ1-1; 9 bases fit TRBD1. Germline CDR1 SGHDN, CDR2 FVKESK. V shed 2 bases, J shed 1 base, and the junction held 5 bases outside the gene matches. The CDR3 is 16 residues long. CDR3 residues: CASSQRPGQGNTEAFF. For the CDR3, the DNA is TGTGCCAGCAGCCAACGACCGGGACAGGGGAACACTGAAGCTTTCTTT.

This chain connects TRBV10-3 to TRBJ2-7; tentative D call: TRBD1 (5 bases). CDR1 ENHRY and CDR2 SYGVKD come from the germline V gene. Trimming took off 3 bases at V and 2 bases at J, with 20 bases between the two ends. CDR3 length equals 17 residues. CDR3 sequence reads: CAISDWLRGSSAYEQYF. CDR3 DNA: TGTGCCATCAGTGATTGGCTTAGGGGCAGCTCGGCCTACGAGCAGTACTTC.

The V call is TRBV3-1 (or the pseudogene TRBV3-2), the J call TRBJ1-1; D perhaps matches TRBD1 (6 bases). This CDR3 has 14 residues. Looked up from germline, CDR1 is LGHDT and CDR2 is YNNKEL (reference sequence). Trimming took off 3 bases at V and 8 bases at J, with 16 bases between the two ends. The chain's CDR3 is CASSHRDTSLEAFF. CDR3 DNA sequence: TGTGCCAGCAGCCACCGGGACACATCGTTAGAAGCTTTCTTT.